The T cell receptor (beta chain) described here comes from a study of radiotherapy plus CTLA-4 blockade in lung cancer. TCRdb's copy holds only in-frame clones and misses some; the assay was immunoSEQ multiplex PCR. This table has about 15,000 clones, about 90% appearing once. Trimming pared 4 bases from V and 5 bases from J, leaving 9 bases between. Germline V gene sequence: CDR1 MNHNS, CDR2 SASEGT. This CDR3 spans 13 amino acids. The sample consisted of peripheral blood, taken from a patient treated with radiotherapy plus ipilimumab. The rearrangement uses TRBV6-1 and TRBJ2-1, with no clear D. The receptor was isolated from a human donor with non-small cell lung cancer that progressed on radiotherapy plus ipilimumab. Some clones in this sample may be carry-over from other donors' samples. In nucleotides, the CDR3 is TGTGCCAGCAGTGTCATGGGCCACAATGAGCAGTTCTTC. The encoded protein is CASSVMGHNEQFF.